The 32 T cell receptor beta chains listed next were all sequenced from one sample in a study of a mutant IDH1 vaccine in newly diagnosed glioma. Data came from immunoSEQ multiplex PCR; TCRdb stores just in-frame clones and leaves some out. Of over 20,000 clones in the sample, around three quarters were seen once. Their target antigens are unknown. This sample's time point: week 11, during vaccination. A single vaccine dose contained 300 ug of mutant IDH1 20-mer peptide, and topical imiquimod was used with it. The starting material was PBMCs, obtained from a glioma patient whose treatment included an IDH1 peptide vaccine. These receptors were taken from a man between 40 and 49 years old with glioma.

This chain joins TRBV2 and TRBJ2-2; D is perhaps TRBD1 (6 bases). CDR1 and CDR2 from the germline V gene are SNHLY and FYNNEI. Trimming took 2 bases from V and 4 from J, leaving 11 bases between them. The CDR3 is made up of 15 amino acids. The CDR3 sequence: CASSEFETGTGELFF. CDR3 bases: TGTGCCAGCAGTGAATTCGAGACAGGCACCGGGGAGCTGTTTTTT.

The rearrangement uses TRBV19 and TRBJ2-1; D might be TRBD2 (6 bases). CDR1 LNHDA and CDR2 SQIVND come from the germline V gene (reference sequence). The CDR3 sequence is 17 residues long. Deletions cut 5 bases from V and 3 bases from J, with 20 bases between. The CDR3 sequence: CASSSIWGETYYNEQFF. The CDR3 bases are TGTGCCAGTAGTTCCATTTGGGGGGAGACCTACTACAATGAGCAGTTCTTC.

The rearrangement joins TRBV27 to TRBJ1-5; no clear D gene. Germline values: CDR1 MNHEY, CDR2 SMNVEV (reference sequence). This CDR3 region has 16 residues. Trimming removed 6 bases from V and 2 bases from J, with 17 bases in between. CDR3 amino acids: CASRSEAQIGNQPQHF. In DNA, the CDR3 is TGTGCCAGCAGATCGGAGGCCCAGATTGGCAATCAGCCCCAGCATTTT.

The V and J genes are TRBV6-1 and TRBJ2-5; D is ambiguous. The V gene's germline CDR1 is MNHNS and CDR2 SASEGT. Trimming shortened V by 3 bases and J by 3 bases, and 5 bases separated the two germline ends. The CDR3 has 12 amino acids. The CDR3 nucleotides are TGTGCCAGCAGTGACTCTAAAGAGACCCAGTACTTC. It encodes CASSDSKETQYF.

The CDR3 reads CASSMGQLRNNEQFF. CDR3 nucleotides: TGTGCCAGTAGTATGGGACAGCTGCGCAACAATGAGCAGTTCTTC. The gene calls are TRBV19 and TRBJ2-1; 7 bases fit TRBD1. In germline, CDR1 is LNHDA, CDR2 SQIVND (reference sequence). The CDR3 has 15 amino acids. Losses at the gene ends were 3 bases for V and 5 bases for J; bases not matched to a gene: 7.

The gene calls are TRBV6-6 and TRBJ2-1, with 7 bases that match TRBD2. The CDR3 length is 16 residues. CDR1 and CDR2 (germline): MNHNY, SVGAGI (reference sequence). Germline trimming cut 4 bases from V and 0 bases from J; bases unmatched to any gene: 6. The CDR3 loop reads CASSFALAASYNEQFF. The DNA of the CDR3 is TGTGCCAGCAGTTTCGCCCTAGCGGCCTCCTACAATGAGCAGTTCTTC.

The gene calls are TRBV19 and TRBJ1-2; a possible D gene is TRBD1 (6 bases). This CDR3 spans 14 amino acids. Germline V gene data show CDR1 as LNHDA and CDR2 as SQIVND (reference sequence). V gave up 7 bases and J gave up 4 bases, with 16 bases separating them. CDR3 nucleotide sequence: TGTGCCAGTAAAATTGAGGGGACAACCTATGGCTACACCTTC. The encoded protein is CASKIEGTTYGYTF.

This clone appeared a single time. The CDR3 sequence is CSVTVQGASGYTF. CDR3 sequence (DNA): TGCAGCGTGACTGTACAGGGGGCGAGCGGCTACACCTTC. This rearrangement joins TRBV29-1 to TRBJ1-2; TRBD1 aligns across 9 bases. The V segment lost 6 bases and the J segment 8 bases; nucleotides outside the gene matches: 10. Germline loops: CDR1 SQVTM, CDR2 ANQGSEA. The CDR3 sequence is 13 residues long.

The chain joins TRBV7-2 to TRBJ2-5; D is undetermined. The CDR3 is 9 residues long. V lost 10 bases to trimming and J lost 5 bases, with 5 bases between them. The V gene's germline CDR1 is SGHTA and CDR2 FQGNSA. The CDR3, as DNA: TGTGCCATCTCCGAGACCCAGTACTTC. Its protein is CAISETQYF.

This rearrangement joins TRBV5-6 to TRBJ1-1, with D unclear. The CDR3 extends over 13 amino acids. V was cut by 7 bases and J by 4 bases, with 14 bases left in between. Germline lookup yields CDR1 SGHDT and CDR2 YYEEEE. The CDR3 DNA follows: TGTGCCAGCTCCTTTGGGCAGGTCACTGAAGCTTTCTTT. This encodes CASSFGQVTEAFF. Combining the CDR3 with reference TRBV5-6 and TRBJ1-1 gives the whole variable domain DAGVTQSPTHLIKTRGQQVTLRCSPKSGHDTVSWYQQALGQGPQFIFQYYEEEERQRGNFPDRFSGHQFPNYSSELNVNALLLGDSALYLCASSFGQVTEAFFGQGTRLTVV.

The chain links TRBV2 to TRBJ2-7; a weak D match, TRBD2 (6 bases). The germline CDR1 and CDR2 sequences are SNHLY and FYNNEI. This CDR3 is built from 13 residues. V shed 6 bases and J shed 0 bases, with 9 bases lying between them. The CDR3 loop reads CASRRTTSYEQYV. CDR3 nucleotide sequence: TGTGCCAGCAGAAGGACTACCTCCTACGAGCAGTACGTC.

The chain employs TRBV4-1 and TRBJ2-3; TRBD2 agrees at 11 bases. Germline lookup yields CDR1 MGHRA and CDR2 YSYEKL. Trimming removed 4 bases from V and 2 bases from J; junction bases left unmatched: 8. The CDR3 consists of 17 residues. The CDR3 nucleotides are TGCGCCAGCAGCCGGGGACTAGCGGCCCGGGTCACAGATACGCAGTATTTT. Translated: CASSRGLAARVTDTQYF.

The chain is built from TRBV5-1 and TRBJ1-1; 9 bases fit TRBD1. The ends lost 0 bases at V and 6 bases at J; junction bases unmatched: 6. The CDR3 is made up of 15 amino acids. Germline V gene sequence: CDR1 SGHRS, CDR2 YFSETQ. The CDR3 DNA is TGCGCCAGCAGCTTGGTTCGGGACAGGGCCCCTGAAGCTTTCTTT. Translation gives CASSLVRDRAPEAFF. The full variable domain, with the rest looked up from reference TRBV5-1 and TRBJ1-1, is KAGVTQTPRYLIKTRGQQVTLSCSPISGHRSVSWYQQTPGQGLQFLFEYFSETQRNKGNFPGRFSGRQFSNSRSEMNVSTLELGDSALYLCASSLVRDRAPEAFFGQGTRLTVV.

The chain employs TRBV27 and TRBJ2-7, with D tentatively TRBD1 (7 bases). Germline V gene lookup returns CDR1 MNHEY and CDR2 SMNVEV (reference sequence). Trimming took 6 bases from V and 3 from J, leaving 15 bases between them. CDR3 length equals 14 residues. In DNA form, the CDR3 reads TGTGCCAGCAGCCCGGAGGGGGCCCACTACGAGCAGTACTTC. Translated: CASSPEGAHYEQYF.

V usage is TRBV5-1 and J usage is TRBJ1-1; D is unresolved. This CDR3 is 14 amino acids long. The V gene's germline CDR1 is SGHRS and CDR2 YFSETQ. The V gene lost 0 bases and the J gene lost 4 bases, with 10 bases spanning the gap. CDR3 sequence reads: CASSLVSDPTEAFF. CDR3 DNA: TGCGCCAGCAGCTTGGTGTCAGATCCCACTGAAGCTTTCTTT.

The CDR3 DNA reads TGTGCCAGCAGCTACTACGAGCAGTACGTC. Translation: CASSYYEQYV. The chain uses TRBV7-7 and TRBJ2-7; no firm D call. V was trimmed by 4 bases and J by 3 bases, leaving 1 base between them. This CDR3 contains 10 residues. Germline CDR1 reads SSHAT; CDR2 reads FNYEAQ (reference sequence).

The sample holds one count of this clone. The genes are TRBV5-4 and TRBJ1-2, with a tentative D call TRBD1 (5 bases). Germline CDR1 is SGHNT and CDR2 is YYREEE (reference sequence). V lost 3 bases to trimming and J lost 2 bases, with 14 bases between them. The CDR3 extends over 15 amino acids. The CDR3 here is CASSSEEGRNYGYTF. DNA for the CDR3: TGTGCCAGCAGCTCAGAGGAGGGGCGCAACTATGGCTACACCTTC.

The gene calls are TRBV6-5 and TRBJ1-5, with D perhaps TRBD1 (5 bases). Germline CDR1 reads MNHEY; CDR2 reads SVGAGI. The CDR3 is made up of 14 amino acids. Trimming removed 4 bases at V and 3 bases at J, with 10 bases between. The CDR3 spells CASSLQEINQPQHF. The CDR3 bases are TGTGCCAGCAGTTTACAGGAGATCAATCAGCCCCAGCATTTT.

This clone was seen a few times. The CDR3 bases are TGTGCCAGCAGCGAAACAGGGACCAATCAGCCCCAGCATTTT. This translates into CASSETGTNQPQHF. The rearrangement uses TRBV2 and TRBJ1-5; possible D gene TRBD1, 6 bases. Germline V gives CDR1 SNHLY, CDR2 FYNNEI. Trimming cost V 6 bases and J 3 bases, with 12 bases left between them. The CDR3 consists of 14 residues.

The rearrangement links TRBV6-1 to TRBJ1-1; D is perhaps TRBD1 (5 bases). This CDR3 is 13 amino acids long. Germline CDR1 MNHNS, CDR2 SASEGT. Trimming shortened V by 7 bases and J by 1 base, and 10 bases separated the two germline ends. This CDR3 is CASKRQGNTEAFF. CDR3 DNA sequence: TGTGCCAGCAAACGGCAGGGGAACACTGAAGCTTTCTTT.

The V gene is TRBV4-2, the J gene TRBJ2-1; D not certain. The germline V and J ends were trimmed by 2 bases and 2 bases, with 10 bases remaining between them. CDR3 length: 15 amino acids. Germline lookup yields CDR1 LGHNA and CDR2 YNFKEQ. DNA of the CDR3: TGTGCCAGCAGCCAACGTCTAGGTACCTACAATGAGCAGTTCTTC. Amino acids: CASSQRLGTYNEQFF.

The gene calls are TRBV4-3 and TRBJ1-2; D uncertain. Per the germline V gene, CDR1 is LGHNA and CDR2 is YSLEER. Trimming took off 4 bases at V and 0 bases at J, with 12 bases between the two ends. This CDR3 has 15 amino acids. Here the CDR3 DNA reads TGCGCCAGCAGCCGAAGCGCCACCGCTAACTATGGCTACACCTTC. Translating it yields CASSRSATANYGYTF.

V is TRBV11-3 and J is TRBJ2-5; a weak D match, TRBD1 (6 bases). Germline assignment: CDR1 SGHNT and CDR2 YENEEA. Trimming shortened V by 1 base and J by 3 bases, and 6 bases separated the two germline ends. This CDR3 has 13 residues. The CDR3, as DNA: TGTGCCAGCAGCTTAGGGGACAAAGAGACCCAGTACTTC. Translation gives CASSLGDKETQYF.

The chain recombines TRBV7-2 with TRBJ1-1, with D possibly matching TRBD1 (6 bases). The CDR3 loop spans 14 amino acids. Germline CDR1 reads SGHTA; CDR2 reads FQGNSA. V lost 4 bases and J 3 bases, leaving 12 bases between the germline ends. CDR3 DNA: TGTGCCAGCAGCTCCTACAGGGTGGACACTGAAGCTTTCTTT. Amino acid sequence: CASSSYRVDTEAFF.

The gene calls are TRBV11-3 and TRBJ1-4; 8 bases line up with TRBD1. This CDR3 has 15 amino acids. CDR1 is SGHNT, CDR2 YENEEA, per germline. The V gene end was trimmed by 5 bases and the J gene end by 7 bases; junction bases not matched to a gene: 9. For the CDR3, the DNA is TGTGCCAGCAGCCCGCGACAGGGGAGGAGTGAAAAACTGTTTTTT. Translating it yields CASSPRQGRSEKLFF.

V usage is TRBV7-2 and J usage is TRBJ2-4; TRBD2 matches 8 bases. In germline, CDR1 is SGHTA, CDR2 FQGNSA. J gave up 10 bases and V 5 bases, and 19 bases lay outside the gene matches. The CDR3 runs to 17 residues. CDR3 in amino acids: CASSRMVGAGGPDIQYF. CDR3 DNA sequence: TGTGCCAGCAGCCGTATGGTAGGGGCGGGAGGTCCTGATATTCAGTACTTC.

The chain couples TRBV6-4 to TRBJ1-1; possibly TRBD1 for D (5 bases). V lost 5 bases to trimming and J lost 2 bases, with 9 bases between them. The CDR3 covers 13 residues. Germline values: CDR1 MRHNA, CDR2 SNTAGT. CDR3 nucleotides: TGTGCCAGCAGTTTCCGGGACAACACTGAAGCTTTCTTT. Protein sequence: CASSFRDNTEAFF.

This clone qualifies as medium-sized (0.01 to 0.1%). The DNA of the CDR3 is TGTGCCAGTAGTATAGAGGGCAGACCCAATCAGCCCCAGCATTTT. This translates into CASSIEGRPNQPQHF. The chain carries TRBV19 and TRBJ1-5, with D unclear. The V gene lost 0 bases and the J gene lost 3 bases, with 9 bases spanning the gap. The CDR3 is 15 amino acids. Germline V CDR1 and CDR2: LNHDA, SQIVND (reference sequence).

The J gene is TRBJ2-1, the V gene TRBV6-1, with 10 bases that match TRBD1. J lost 3 bases, V lost 9 bases, and 5 bases had no gene match. The CDR3 length is 14 residues. The germline V gene has CDR1 MNHNS and CDR2 SASEGT. CDR3 protein: CASRRDRGYNEQFF. The CDR3 region has the DNA TGTGCCAGTCGCCGGGACAGGGGCTACAATGAGCAGTTCTTC.

The V call is TRBV6-5, the J call TRBJ1-2, with D possibly TRBD1 on 6 matching bases. There are 14 residues in the CDR3. Trimming removed 5 bases at V and 7 bases at J, with 17 bases between. Germline V gives CDR1 MNHEY, CDR2 SVGAGI. The CDR3 nucleotides are TGTGCCAGCAGTCCCAGGGGAGGTGGTGGTGGCTACACCTTC. Residues: CASSPRGGGGGYTF.

CDR3 residues: CASGARVTGELFF. As DNA, the CDR3 is TGTGCCAGCGGTGCCCGAGTCACCGGGGAGCTGTTTTTT. The J gene is TRBJ2-2, the V gene TRBV6-1, with no clear D. Trimming removed 8 bases from V and 4 bases from J, with 11 bases in between. Germline loops: CDR1 MNHNS, CDR2 SASEGT. The CDR3 is 13 residues long.

The CDR3 DNA follows: TGTGCCAGCAGTTTGGGAAAGGGGACAGGGGATTCACCCCTCCACTTT. It translates to CASSLGKGTGDSPLHF. The V call is TRBV27, the J call TRBJ1-6; 10 positions match TRBD1. Trimming took 3 bases from V and 8 from J; bases not matched to a gene: 7. The CDR3 covers 16 residues. The germline CDR1 and CDR2 sequences are MNHEY and SMNVEV (reference sequence).